This T cell receptor beta chain was recorded in a study of T cells in Graves' hyperthyroidism and ophthalmopathy (dated by TCRdb to about 2019). Concerning the study at large: To identify TCR V-J signatures that set the groups apart, the researchers used a discovery cohort of about a hundred patients, made up of fewer than 50 with Graves' ophthalmopathy and about 59 with stable Graves' hyperthyroidism. An independent validation cohort of around 19 hyperthyroidism patients and roughly 16 patients who later progressed to ophthalmopathy tested prospective prediction of ophthalmopathy. For training and testing, the 100 or so patients in the discovery cohort were randomly divided in a 7:3 ratio. Following sampling, methimazole starting at 30 mg daily was given to hyperthyroidism patients, and high-dose intravenous methylprednisolone was given to ophthalmopathy patients. The study also compared thyroid tissue and blood T-cell repertoires from about six Graves' hyperthyroidism patients. TCR Vbeta CDR3 sequencing of approximately 140 peripheral blood samples (fewer than 45 ophthalmopathy, 75 to 80 hyperthyroidism and roughly 17 progressor patients) is reported in the paper. Study-level results and caveats: No statistical method was used to set the sample size in advance, and investigators knew the group allocation. In cross-validation, a model built on a 13 V-J signature told ophthalmopathy apart from stable hyperthyroidism with over 85% sensitivity and about 81% specificity, and in testing the same model reached 80%/75%. In validation, the model predicted progression to ophthalmopathy with just under 71% sensitivity and over 72% specificity, a median of 6.5 months before onset. Blood samples also contained most of the expanded thyroid clonotypes (frequency above 0.001), which suggests that blood repertoires may reflect thyroid immune responses.

As concerns this clonotype: There is no known antigen for this receptor. Base qualities were left out, and no much larger clone turns up one base away.

The germline V gene gives CDR1 as MNHEY and CDR2 as SVGAGI. V and J are truncated by 6 bases and 8 bases respectively, leaving an intervening sequence of 16 bases. Inclusive of the bounding cysteine and phenylalanine, the CDR3 is 13 residues long. Kept here is only the CDR3 DNA, which spans 39 bases and is read in frame from base 1. Patients with uncontrolled infections, other autoimmune diseases, pregnancy or lactation were excluded. Diagnoses were based on clinical symptoms, serum thyroxine and TRAb, thyroid ultrasound and orbital computed tomography. Total RNA was extracted with Trizol reagent, and quality was checked on an Agilent 2100 Bioanalyzer. The TCR beta CDR3 regions were amplified from RNA transcripts. The TCR CDR3 was subjected to a first round of RT-PCR using the HTBI primer set and the Qiagen OneStep RT-PCR kit. A second multiplex PCR round built the libraries, followed by size selection and purification. Paired-end sequencing of the libraries was performed with 100 bp reads on an Illumina HiSeq2000. In the authors' own workflow: SOAPnuke was used to process the raw data, throwing out any read that contained adapters or uncalled bases, had a mean Phred below 15, or lacked an exact constant-primer or identifier match. COPE v1.2.5 was used to merge the high-quality paired reads, and each unique nucleotide sequence was defined as a clonotype. Clonotypes were aligned to IMGT TRBV, TRBD and TRBJ reference segments using MiTCR v1.1. Only V-J combinations with frequency above 0.0001, covering roughly 99% of repertoires, were analysed. A TCS score was defined as the ratio between F50 (clonal expansion) and ExV (chaos), using BLOSUM62-based TCRdist between CDR3 peptides within each V-J. Welch's t-statistics and random forest reduced fewer than 550 V-J features to roughly 13, which were used in a naive Bayes classifier (R e1071). Thyroid-blood repertoire similarity was quantified with the Morisita-Horn index. TCRdb's own reprocessing of the public reads used fastp at Q25 and MiXCR and kept productive beta chains. Each CDR3 protein gets just one entry, which takes the most common genes and DNA from the rows behind it. These V and J calls derive from TCRdb rather than the authors' analysis. For this sample there are roughly 570,000 distinct CDR3 sequences; around 45% appear just once. The ten largest clones represent around 20% of the sample.

The source is an adult woman with Graves' disease, either hyperthyroidism or ophthalmopathy (not recorded which). The chain couples TRBV6-5 to TRBJ1-2; TRBD1 is possibly the D segment (5 matching bases). The specimen was peripheral blood or thyroid tissue (not recorded which). The DNA sequence is as follows: TGTGCCAGCAGACCGGGACCTGATCGCGGCTACACCTTC. Its amino acids are CASRPGPDRGYTF.